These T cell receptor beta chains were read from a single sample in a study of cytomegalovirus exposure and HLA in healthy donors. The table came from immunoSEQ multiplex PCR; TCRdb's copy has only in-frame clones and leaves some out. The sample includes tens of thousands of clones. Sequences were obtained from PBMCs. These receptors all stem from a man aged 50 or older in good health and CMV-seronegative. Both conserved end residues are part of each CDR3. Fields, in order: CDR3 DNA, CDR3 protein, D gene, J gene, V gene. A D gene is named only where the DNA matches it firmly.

TGTGCCAGCAGTTCGCCATCAGGGTCCTATGGCTACACCTTC	CASSSPSGSYGYTF	NA	TRBJ1-2	TRBV28
TGTGCCAGCTATAGTCCGAGCTCCTACGAGCAGTACTTC	CASYSPSSYEQYF	NA	TRBJ2-7	TRBV28
TGTGCCAGCAGGGCAGGGGAGTATAATTCACCCCTCCACTTT	CASRAGEYNSPLHF	NA	TRBJ1-6	TRBV6-1
TGTGCCAGTAGCCTACAGGGAAATGGCTACACCTTC	CASSLQGNGYTF	NA	TRBJ1-2	TRBV19
TGTGCCAGCTCACCAAGAACAGCAACTAATGAAAAACTGTTTTTT	CASSPRTATNEKLFF	NA	TRBJ1-4	TRBV18
TGCGCCAGCAGCCACCGGACAGGGGAAGAGACCCAGTACTTC	CASSHRTGEETQYF	TRBD1	TRBJ2-5	TRBV5-1
TGTGCCTGGAGTGTACTTGTCGGTGAGCAGTTCTTC	CAWSVLVGEQFF	NA	TRBJ2-1	TRBV30
TGTGCCAGCTCTCGACCCGACGGGGCAACTAATGAAAAACTGTTTTTT	CASSRPDGATNEKLFF	NA	TRBJ1-4	TRBV6-6
TGTGCCAGCAGCTTGGGACAGTCGGTCGCCTATGGCTACACCTTC	CASSLGQSVAYGYTF	TRBD1	TRBJ1-2	TRBV7-9
TGTGCCAGCAGCCAACGACAGGGAGTCCTCTACGAGCAGTACTTC	CASSQRQGVLYEQYF	TRBD1	TRBJ2-7	TRBV14
TGTGCCAGTAGCGGACAAATGGGCAATCAGCCCCAGCATTTT	CASSGQMGNQPQHF	NA	TRBJ1-5	TRBV19
TGTGCCAGCAGTTCCCCGCCGGGACAGGGGGCTTACGAGCAGTACTTC	CASSSPPGQGAYEQYF	TRBD1	TRBJ2-7	TRBV6-5
TGTGCCAGCAGCAAAGTTACTAGCGGGGGGGCTAGCACAGATACGCAGTATTTT	CASSKVTSGGASTDTQYF	NA	TRBJ2-3	TRBV21-1
TGTGCCAGCTCACCAACTGATGCGTCCAATGAGCAGTTCTTC	CASSPTDASNEQFF	NA	TRBJ2-1	TRBV18
TGTGCCAGCAGCGTAGGGACTAGCGGGGGGGTAGTAGAGACCCAGTACTTC	CASSVGTSGGVVETQYF	TRBD2	TRBJ2-5	TRBV9
TGTGCCAGCAGCTTTTTTGGACTAGCGGGGGGTCATTACTACAATGAGCAGTTCTTC	CASSFFGLAGGHYYNEQFF	TRBD2	TRBJ2-1	TRBV5-4
TGTGCCACCAGCAGAGATGCGGGGACAGGGGGCTACGAGCAGTACTTC	CATSRDAGTGGYEQYF	TRBD1	TRBJ2-7	TRBV15
TGTGCCAGCAGCGGGGACAGCTCCTATGGCTACACCTTC	CASSGDSSYGYTF	TRBD1	TRBJ1-2	TRBV28
TGTGCCTTTGGACAGGGGGGATCACCCCTCCACTTT	CAFGQGGSPLHF	TRBD1	TRBJ1-6	TRBV30
TGCGCCAGCAGCCAAGGCACAGGGTACACAGATACGCAGTATTTT	CASSQGTGYTDTQYF	NA	TRBJ2-3	TRBV4-3
TGCAGTGCCAACCCCCAGATCTGGGCTTTCTTT	CSANPQIWAFF	NA	TRBJ1-1	TRBV20-1
TGTGCCAGCAGCTACGTGGTGGGGCAGACCCAGTACTTC	CASSYVVGQTQYF	NA	TRBJ2-5	TRBV11-1
TGTGCCAGCAGTCAGGCAGAGACCCAGTACTTC	CASSQAETQYF	NA	TRBJ2-5	TRBV2
TGTGCCAGCAGTCCAGCAGGGGGATTGGGCTACACCTTC	CASSPAGGLGYTF	TRBD1	TRBJ1-2	TRBV27
TGTGCCAGCAGTGAAATTAGGACAGTTTCATCCTACGAGCAGTACTTC	CASSEIRTVSSYEQYF	NA	TRBJ2-7	TRBV6-1
TGTGCCAGCACCCCAGGGCGCAATTCACCCCTCCACTTT	CASTPGRNSPLHF	NA	TRBJ1-6	TRBV28
TGTGCCAGTAGCTGGGGACAGGTGAACACCGGGGAGCTGTTTTTT	CASSWGQVNTGELFF	TRBD1	TRBJ2-2	TRBV19
TGTGCCAGCAGCCGTCCCGGGACTAGCGGGGGACAAGAGACCCAGTACTTC	CASSRPGTSGGQETQYF	TRBD2	TRBJ2-5	TRBV5-5
TGCGCCAGCAGTGACTTTACTAGCGGGGGGCGACCCTACGAGCAGTACTTC	CASSDFTSGGRPYEQYF	TRBD2	TRBJ2-7	TRBV10-1
TGTGCCAGCAACGCCAGGACAAACAGCAATCAGCCCCAGCATTTT	CASNARTNSNQPQHF	NA	TRBJ1-5	TRBV2
TGTGCCAGCAGCGTAGGTGGACAGGAGCAGTACTTC	CASSVGGQEQYF	NA	TRBJ2-7	TRBV9
TGTGCCAGCAGCTTCCGGGACAGTCAACACAAGAACACTGAAGCTTTCTTT	CASSFRDSQHKNTEAFF	TRBD1	TRBJ1-1	TRBV11-2
TGTGCCAGTAGTACACAGGGGAACACTGAAGCTTTCTTT	CASSTQGNTEAFF	NA	TRBJ1-1	TRBV19
TGCGCCAGCAGCTTGGGGGCCTCGGCACCCCTCCACTTT	CASSLGASAPLHF	NA	TRBJ1-6	TRBV5-1
TGTGCCAGCAGCGTAGGATCGGGAGCTAATGAAAAACTGTTTTTT	CASSVGSGANEKLFF	NA	TRBJ1-4	TRBV9
TGTGCCAGCAGGAGGGCTTCGAGCAATCAGCCCCAGCATTTT	CASRRASSNQPQHF	NA	TRBJ1-5	TRBV6-5
TGTGCCAGCAGCCGGCGTAAACAGGGCCAAGCCGGGGAGCTGTTTTTT	CASSRRKQGQAGELFF	NA	TRBJ2-2	TRBV7-9